This T cell receptor beta chain was captured in a study of quantifying T cell responses using KT2 cells. For the study at large: TCR alpha and beta constant-region primers primed reverse transcription of RNA.

In germline, CDR1 is SQVTM, CDR2 ANQGSEA. V lost 4 bases and J lost 8; bases outside the gene matches: 3. The CDR3 totals 12 residues. Each cDNA got a UMI-containing oligo ligated at its 3' end. The first PCR ran three to four cycles with an equimolar RC1.1 and RC1.2 beta primer mix. TCRdb reanalysed the UMI-ligation and nested PCR reads using MiXCR and keeps one entry per CDR3 protein. Here the sample spans 25,000 to 35,000 distinct CDR3 sequences, approximately 10% being singletons. Sequencing used PBMCs spiked with cells of the T cell clone KT2. The chain is built from TRBV29-1 and TRBJ1-4, with 8 bases matching TRBD1. The clonotype was recovered from a human donor. In DNA form, the CDR3 reads TGCAGCGTTGGACAGGGGACCGAAAAACTGTTTTTT. It translates to CSVGQGTEKLFF.